This T cell receptor (beta chain) was sequenced during a study of blood T cell repertoires in COVID-19. Study overall: Sites in the United States, Italy and Spain provided acute and convalescent COVID-19 samples. PBMCs, B-cell-depleted T cells, or T cells were the source of the cDNA or gDNA that made up the material.

CDR3 length equals 17 residues. Germline V gene sequence: CDR1 LNHDA, CDR2 SQIVND (reference sequence). V dropped 5 bases and J dropped 2 bases, with 21 bases sitting between them. Per the original methods: Reference gene primers were amplified, and this amplification served to estimate nucleated cell counts. This table comes from immunoSEQ multiplex PCR, and its TCRdb copy is limited to in-frame clones, with some not included. D and trimming were read from the DNA, whereas the V and J calls and clone size are those reported in that table. The table records 35,000 to 55,000 clones, approximately 71% of them present only once.

The sequenced material came from peripheral blood. The J gene is TRBJ1-1, the V gene TRBV19; a possible D gene is TRBD1 (6 bases). The receptor comes from a man aged 80 or over with acute or convalescent COVID-19. DNA for the CDR3: TGTGCCAGTAGTCTCGGGAGGGGGGGACAAAAAAACACTGAAGCTTTCTTT. Translating gives CASSLGRGGQKNTEAFF.